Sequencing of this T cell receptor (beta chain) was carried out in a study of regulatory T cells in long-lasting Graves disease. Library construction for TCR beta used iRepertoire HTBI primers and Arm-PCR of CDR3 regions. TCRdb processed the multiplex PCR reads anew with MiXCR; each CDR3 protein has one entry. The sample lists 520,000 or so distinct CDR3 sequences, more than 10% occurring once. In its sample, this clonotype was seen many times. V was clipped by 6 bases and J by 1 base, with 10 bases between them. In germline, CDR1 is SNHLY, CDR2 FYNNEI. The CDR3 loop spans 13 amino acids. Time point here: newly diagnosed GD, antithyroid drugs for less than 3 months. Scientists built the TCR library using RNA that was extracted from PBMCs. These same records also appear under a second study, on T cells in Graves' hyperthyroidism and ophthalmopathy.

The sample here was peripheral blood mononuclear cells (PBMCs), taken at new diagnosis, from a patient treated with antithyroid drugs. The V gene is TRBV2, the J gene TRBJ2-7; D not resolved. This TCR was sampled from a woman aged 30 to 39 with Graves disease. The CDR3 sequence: CASRPSTSYEQYF. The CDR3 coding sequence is TGTGCCAGCAGACCTTCCACATCCTACGAGCAGTACTTC.